Each of the 28 T cell receptor beta chains below was sequenced from the same sample in a study of human T cells and chemical hapten exposure. TCRdb fed the RACE reads into MiXCR, producing one record per CDR3 protein. Here the sample spans some 120,000 distinct CDR3 sequences, approximately 9.5% being singletons. Time point here: healthy volunteer bleed at 2 weeks. Unfractionated whole blood was the source of the extracted total RNA. Material: whole blood. These receptors all stem from a male donor in good health. Some clones in this sample may be carry-over from other donors' samples.

This clonotype was seen only a few times. The genes are TRBV4-1 and TRBJ2-1; D is unclear. This CDR3 has 14 residues. V lost 3 bases and J 8 bases, leaving 14 bases between the germline ends. CDR1 is MGHRA, CDR2 YSYEKL, per germline. The CDR3 spells CASSHPGLAYEQFF. The CDR3 DNA sequence: TGCGCCAGCAGCCATCCCGGTTTAGCCTATGAGCAGTTCTTC.

Ten or more counts support this clonotype. The genes are TRBV6-5 and TRBJ2-7, with 10 bases lining up with TRBD2. J lost 2 bases, V lost 2 bases, and 3 bases had no gene match. The CDR3 totals 15 residues. The germline gives CDR1 MNHEY, CDR2 SVGAGI. The DNA of the CDR3 is TGTGCCAGCAGTTACGGACTAGCGGCCGCCTACGAGCAGTACTTC. Amino acid sequence: CASSYGLAAAYEQYF.

This chain joins TRBV4-2 and TRBJ1-5; D is uncertain. The germline V gene has CDR1 LGHNA and CDR2 YNFKEQ. The V gene lost 0 bases and the J gene lost 2 bases, with 20 bases spanning the gap. This CDR3 has 19 residues. The CDR3: CASSQEFGRRGSGNQPQHF. CDR3 nucleotides: TGTGCCAGCAGCCAAGAATTCGGAAGAAGAGGAAGCGGCAATCAGCCCCAGCATTTT.

This clonotype was counted between two and nine times. J is TRBJ2-4 and V is TRBV11-2; 7 nucleotides agree with TRBD1. The CDR3 has 16 amino acids. Germline V gives CDR1 SGHAT, CDR2 FQNNGV. The V segment lost 6 bases and the J segment 0 bases; nucleotides outside the gene matches: 8. The CDR3 here is CASSRDRPLAKNIQYF. CDR3 bases: TGTGCCAGCAGTCGGGACAGACCATTAGCCAAAAACATTCAGTACTTC.

V is TRBV20-1 and J is TRBJ2-7; D might be TRBD1 (6 bases). CDR3 size: 14 residues. V lost 0 bases, J lost 2 bases, and 11 bases lay in between. Germline V gene sequence: CDR1 DFQATT, CDR2 SNEGSKA (reference sequence). Here the CDR3 reads CSARDPDSPYEQYF. The CDR3 DNA follows: TGCAGTGCTAGAGATCCGGACAGTCCCTACGAGCAGTACTTC.

The CDR3: CASSYGGTGDNYGYTF. The CDR3 bases are TGTGCCAGCAGTTACGGAGGGACAGGGGATAACTATGGCTACACCTTC. The V and J genes are TRBV6-6 and TRBJ1-2; 10 bases are shared with TRBD1. After removal of 2 bases from V and 1 base from J, the junction contained 4 bases not matched to a gene. The germline V gene encodes CDR1 MNHNY and CDR2 SVGAGI (reference sequence). CDR3 size: 16 residues.

This clonotype has at least ten counts. The V call is TRBV20-1, the J call TRBJ1-1; 11 nucleotides line up with TRBD1. From germline, CDR1 is DFQATT and CDR2 SNEGSKA (reference sequence). The CDR3 length is 13 residues. With 5 bases clipped from V and 5 bases from J, the junction kept 4 bases outside the gene matches. As DNA, the CDR3 is TGCAGTGCTTGGGGACAGGGGGAAACTGAAGCTTTCTTT. Its translation is CSAWGQGETEAFF.

This clonotype has at least ten counts. The CDR3 loop reads CSARGPSPGELFF. DNA of the CDR3: TGCAGTGCTAGAGGTCCCTCACCCGGGGAGCTGTTTTTT. The chain combines TRBV20-1 with TRBJ2-2; D remains ambiguous. Germline loops: CDR1 DFQATT, CDR2 SNEGSKA (reference sequence). With 1 base removed from V and 6 bases from J, the gap between germline ends came to 9 bases. This CDR3 contains 13 residues.

This clonotype was found many times. The V gene is TRBV12-3 or TRBV12-4, the J gene TRBJ2-7, with D perhaps matching TRBD2 (5 bases). The CDR3 extends over 15 amino acids. The germline V and J ends were trimmed by 3 bases and 7 bases, with 19 bases remaining between them. CDR3 sequence reads: CASSLLGSGSKEQYF. The CDR3 DNA sequence: TGTGCCAGCAGTTTGCTGGGCAGCGGTTCGAAAGAGCAGTACTTC.

The rearrangement links TRBV20-1 to TRBJ2-3; possibly TRBD2 for D (6 bases). The length of the CDR3 is 16 residues. Trimming left V 6 bases short and J 4 bases short, with 23 bases between. CDR1 and CDR2 (germline): DFQATT, SNEGSKA (reference sequence). CDR3: CSAGRGGEPGSDTQYF. CDR3 nucleotide sequence: TGCAGTGCGGGTCGGGGCGGGGAGCCAGGCTCAGATACGCAGTATTTT.

This clonotype was observed a handful of times. The CDR3 sequence: CASSFFPSGTGGETQYF. Written as DNA, the CDR3 is TGTGCCAGCAGTTTTTTCCCCTCCGGGACAGGTGGGGAGACCCAGTACTTC. The chain uses TRBV6-6 and TRBJ2-5; the match to TRBD1 covers 8 bases. There are 17 residues in the CDR3. The ends lost 4 bases at V and 5 bases at J; junction bases unmatched: 15. Germline assignment: CDR1 MNHNY and CDR2 SVGAGI (reference sequence).

This clonotype was detected ten times or more. V and J are TRBV6-2 or TRBV6-3 and TRBJ2-1, with D possibly being TRBD1 or TRBD2 (7 bases each). V gave up 3 bases and J gave up 0 bases, with 18 bases separating them. The germline gives CDR1 MNHEY, CDR2 SVGEGT. The CDR3 length is 18 residues. CDR3 sequence reads: CASSYNRTRDSSYNEQFF. CDR3 nucleotides: TGTGCCAGCAGTTATAATCGGACTAGGGACAGCTCCTACAATGAGCAGTTCTTC.

This clonotype was seen a handful of times. The V gene is TRBV5-1, the J gene TRBJ2-1, with D perhaps TRBD1 or TRBD2 (6 bases each). V lost 2 bases to trimming and J lost 10 bases, with 19 bases between them. The CDR3 contains 15 residues. The germline V gene encodes CDR1 SGHRS and CDR2 YFSETQ. The CDR3 bases are TGCGCCAGCAGCTTAGGACCGGGGGCAGTTGAGGAGCAGTTCTTC. This encodes CASSLGPGAVEEQFF. The complete variable domain, with remaining parts taken from reference TRBV5-1 and TRBJ2-1, reads KAGVTQTPRYLIKTRGQQVTLSCSPISGHRSVSWYQQTPGQGLQFLFEYFSETQRNKGNFPGRFSGRQFSNSRSEMNVSTLELGDSALYLCASSLGPGAVEEQFFGPGTRLTVL.

This clonotype was counted many times. The rearrangement uses TRBV27 and TRBJ2-1; TRBD1 might be the D (6 bases). Germline V gives CDR1 MNHEY, CDR2 SMNVEV (reference sequence). V lost 5 bases and J lost 7, with 12 bases in between. The CDR3 is 13 amino acids. CDR3 bases: TGTGCCAGCAGTCTACGGGACATAAATGAGCAGTTCTTC. Residues: CASSLRDINEQFF.

A word on this clonotype: This may be a read error, as it is one base from a much larger clone. J is TRBJ2-7 and V is TRBV5-1; 7 bases map to TRBD1. Germline assignment: CDR1 SGHRS and CDR2 YFSETQ. The CDR3 totals 13 residues. CDR3 amino acids: CTSSSLDRYEQYF. CDR3 nucleotide sequence: TGCACCAGCAGCTCCCTGGACAGGTACGAGCAGTACTTC.

The chain couples TRBV7-8 to TRBJ1-1; D unresolved. V lost 5 bases and J 1 base, leaving 17 bases between the germline ends. Germline-derived CDR1 and CDR2 are SGHVS and FQNEAQ. The CDR3 is made up of 16 amino acids. CDR3 loop: CASSHFRRGKNTEAFF. The CDR3 DNA is TGTGCCAGCAGCCACTTCCGGAGAGGGAAGAACACTGAAGCTTTCTTT.

The chain is built from TRBV2 and TRBJ2-1; 8 bases match TRBD2. The trim removed 6 bases at V and 0 bases at J, leaving 7 bases unmatched. CDR1 is SNHLY and CDR2 is FYNNEI in the germline V gene. The CDR3 contains 16 residues. CDR3 amino acids: CASSPITSGSYNEQFF. The CDR3 DNA reads TGTGCCAGCAGCCCCATAACTAGCGGCTCCTACAATGAGCAGTTCTTC.

The chain joins TRBV10-3 to TRBJ2-1, with TRBD2 matching over 13 bases. CDR1 and CDR2 from the germline V gene are ENHRY and SYGVKD. V gave up 0 bases and J gave up 8 bases; unmatched junction bases: 7. The CDR3 length is 17 residues. The CDR3 nucleotides read TGTGCCATCAGTGAGTCGAGAGGACTAGCGGGAGTAGATGAGCAGTTCTTC. It translates to CAISESRGLAGVDEQFF.

The gene calls are TRBV15 and TRBJ1-6; a weak D match, TRBD1 (6 bases). The CDR3 has 14 amino acids. The V gene lost 0 bases and the J gene lost 12 bases, with 12 bases spanning the gap. The V gene's germline CDR1 is LNHNV and CDR2 YYDKDF (reference sequence). CDR3 sequence reads: CATSRDRQAEPLHF. For the CDR3, the DNA is TGTGCCACCAGCAGAGATCGACAGGCCGAACCCCTCCACTTT. The full variable domain, in which reference TRBV15 and TRBJ1-6 provide the parts outside the CDR3, is DAMVIQNPRYQVTQFGKPVTLSCSQTLNHNVMYWYQQKSSQAPKLLFHYYDKDFNNEADTPDNFQSRRPNTSFCFLDIRSPGLGDTAMYLCATSRDRQAEPLHFGNGTRLTVT.

In this sample, this clonotype turned up many times. V is TRBV19 and J is TRBJ2-7, with unresolved D. V was cut by 6 bases and J by 3 bases, with 15 bases left in between. CDR1 and CDR2 from the germline V gene are LNHDA and SQIVND (reference sequence). This CDR3 region has 14 residues. Here the CDR3 reads CASRPQVTHYEQYF. The DNA of the CDR3 is TGTGCCAGTAGACCCCAGGTAACGCACTACGAGCAGTACTTC.

This clonotype was seen a few times. The chain joins TRBV15 to TRBJ1-4; D is possibly TRBD1 (5 bases). Germline lookup yields CDR1 LNHNV and CDR2 YYDKDF (reference sequence). CDR3 length: 16 residues. Trimming removed 3 bases at V and 0 bases at J, with 11 bases between. In DNA form, the CDR3 reads TGTGCCACCAGCAGGACGGGGGATGCAACTAATGAAAAACTGTTTTTT. Residues: CATSRTGDATNEKLFF.

This clonotype was seen only a few times. The chain has TRBV5-1 and TRBJ2-7; 7 nucleotides align to TRBD1. Germline V gene sequence: CDR1 SGHRS, CDR2 YFSETQ. This CDR3 is built from 13 residues. With V trimmed by 4 bases and J by 4 bases, 5 bases remained unmatched. In DNA, the CDR3 is TGCGCCAGCAGCCCCCCGGGACAGTACGAGCAGTACTTC. Translated: CASSPPGQYEQYF. Combining the CDR3 with reference TRBV5-1 and TRBJ2-7 gives the whole variable domain KAGVTQTPRYLIKTRGQQVTLSCSPISGHRSVSWYQQTPGQGLQFLFEYFSETQRNKGNFPGRFSGRQFSNSRSEMNVSTLELGDSALYLCASSPPGQYEQYFGPGTRLTVT.

The chain has TRBV12-3 or TRBV12-4 and TRBJ2-7; TRBD1 aligns across 7 bases. The CDR3 is 18 amino acids. Unmatched junction bases numbered 21, after V lost 4 bases and J lost 6 bases. The CDR3 bases are TGTGCCAGCAGTTGGGCAGGGAGAGGGGGCTATCTCCCTGGCGAGCAGTACTTC. It translates to CASSWAGRGGYLPGEQYF.

This rearrangement joins TRBV5-1 to TRBJ2-7; the D is unclear. Germline CDR1 reads SGHRS; CDR2 reads YFSETQ. The CDR3 has 14 residues. V was shortened by 7 bases and J by 6 bases, with 20 bases between the two germline ends. As DNA, the CDR3 is TGCGCCAGCGGCCCCTCCCCGCTTATTTTCGAGCAGTACTTC. Translating it yields CASGPSPLIFEQYF.

This clonotype showed up just a few times. CDR3 region: CASMGTAVTEAFF. The CDR3 DNA follows: TGTGCCAGCATGGGCACGGCTGTCACTGAAGCTTTCTTT. The chain is built from TRBV2 and TRBJ1-1; D call uncertain. V lost 7 bases to trimming and J lost 4 bases, with 13 bases between them. Germline CDR1 is SNHLY and CDR2 is FYNNEI. CDR3 length: 13 amino acids.

This clonotype was seen a handful of times. The chain combines TRBV27 with TRBJ2-4, with TRBD1 as a possible D gene (5 bases). V lost 2 bases, J lost 3 bases, and 11 bases lay in between. Looked up from germline, CDR1 is MNHEY and CDR2 is SMNVEV (reference sequence). The CDR3 runs to 15 residues. The CDR3 DNA reads TGTGCCAGCAGTTTACAGGGTTTAGGCAAAAACATTCAGTACTTC. Protein sequence: CASSLQGLGKNIQYF.

This clonotype was recorded a few times. This chain connects TRBV13 to TRBJ2-2; tentatively, D is TRBD2 (7 bases). Germline V gene sequence: CDR1 PRHDT, CDR2 FYEKMQ (reference sequence). V was cut by 5 bases and J by 4 bases, with 20 bases left in between. This CDR3 spans 17 amino acids. The CDR3 region has the DNA TGTGCCAGCAGCATCCGACTAGCCGGAGGGGGCACCGGGGAGCTGTTTTTT. Translating it yields CASSIRLAGGGTGELFF.

In its sample, this clonotype was seen a few times. This chain links TRBV3-1 with TRBJ2-3; D not resolved. CDR3 length equals 14 residues. The V end was cut by 0 bases, the J end by 0 bases, with 4 bases between. Germline loops: CDR1 LGHDT, CDR2 YNNKEL (reference sequence). CDR3 nucleotides: TGTGCCAGCAGCCAAGATCCCAGCACAGATACGCAGTATTTT. Amino acid sequence: CASSQDPSTDTQYF.